The rows below give T cell receptor beta chains drawn from one sample of a study of CD8 T cells in ankylosing spondylitis. MiXCR was run by TCRdb on the 5' RACE reads, yielding one entry per CDR3 protein. In the table there are a few hundred thousand distinct CDR3 sequences, 20% of which are singletons. The sample comprised blood, either unsorted or a sorted T cell fraction (not recorded which). These receptors originate from a male donor with ankylosing spondylitis or in good health (not recorded which). CDR3s include the opening cysteine and the closing phenylalanine or tryptophan. The order of the fields is CDR3 DNA, CDR3 protein, V gene, clone size, J gene, D gene. D genes are given only for firm matches. Expanded clones are given a class, and other clones once, few, many or no size at all.

cdr3_nt: TGTGCCAGTAGTGCCCAAACCGGGGCTCCATATGGCTACACCTTC; cdr3_aa: CASSAQTGAPYGYTF; v_call: TRBV19; clone_size: few; j_call: TRBJ1-2; d_call: -
cdr3_nt: TGCAGCGTTAACACGATCGATACGCAGTATTTT; cdr3_aa: CSVNTIDTQYF; v_call: TRBV29-1; clone_size: many; j_call: TRBJ2-3; d_call: -
cdr3_nt: TGTGCCAGCAGTTACCGGCGGGGCGGCACAGATACGCAGTATTTT; cdr3_aa: CASSYRRGGTDTQYF; v_call: TRBV6-5; clone_size: few; j_call: TRBJ2-3; d_call: -
cdr3_nt: TGCAGCGTTGATGGTTGGCCACTAGAGGAGTCAGATACGCAGTATTTT; cdr3_aa: CSVDGWPLEESDTQYF; v_call: TRBV29-1; clone_size: many; j_call: TRBJ2-3; d_call: -
cdr3_nt: TGCAGTGCTTTCCGGGGGCTAGCGGGATCTGGGGAGCAGTTCTTC; cdr3_aa: CSAFRGLAGSGEQFF; v_call: TRBV20-1; clone_size: few; j_call: TRBJ2-1; d_call: TRBD2
cdr3_nt: TGTGCCAGCAGCCACCGTAGCGGGAGTGGAGCAGATACGCAGTATTTT; cdr3_aa: CASSHRSGSGADTQYF; v_call: TRBV7-2; clone_size: -; j_call: TRBJ2-3; d_call: TRBD2
cdr3_nt: TGTGCCAGCAGCCCCGAGGGGTTCGGTGAGCAGTTCTTC; cdr3_aa: CASSPEGFGEQFF; v_call: TRBV7-2; clone_size: few; j_call: TRBJ2-1; d_call: -
cdr3_nt: TGCAGTGCTAGTCCCGGCGACTATGGCTACACCTTC; cdr3_aa: CSASPGDYGYTF; v_call: TRBV20-1; clone_size: -; j_call: TRBJ1-2; d_call: -
cdr3_nt: TGTGCCAGCAGCTCGCGTAGTCAGGGAACCGGGGAGCTGTTTTTT; cdr3_aa: CASSSRSQGTGELFF; v_call: TRBV7-3; clone_size: many; j_call: TRBJ2-2; d_call: -
cdr3_nt: TGCAGCGTTGAGGGACAGGGGGCAAGTGGCTACACCTTC; cdr3_aa: CSVEGQGASGYTF; v_call: TRBV29-1; clone_size: -; j_call: TRBJ1-2; d_call: TRBD1
cdr3_nt: TGCAGTGCTAGGAGGACAGGGGGCTTGGTTATCGATCAGCCCCAGCATTTT; cdr3_aa: CSARRTGGLVIDQPQHF; v_call: TRBV20-1; clone_size: -; j_call: TRBJ1-5; d_call: TRBD1
cdr3_nt: TGTGCCAGCAGTTTACGGGGGGCGAATTCACCCCTCCACTTT; cdr3_aa: CASSLRGANSPLHF; v_call: TRBV12-3/TRBV12-4; clone_size: many; j_call: TRBJ1-6; d_call: -
cdr3_nt: TGTGCCAGCGCGAGGGAGTTCACAGATACGCAGTATTTT; cdr3_aa: CASAREFTDTQYF; v_call: TRBV6-4; clone_size: few; j_call: TRBJ2-3; d_call: -
cdr3_nt: TGTGCCAGCAGCAGGGGAATCGCCGGGGAGATGTTTTTT; cdr3_aa: CASSRGIAGEMFF; v_call: TRBV27; clone_size: -; j_call: TRBJ2-2; d_call: -
cdr3_nt: TGCAGTGCCCTATCCGGGACAGGGGCCCTGGGGGATGAGCAGTTCTTC; cdr3_aa: CSALSGTGALGDEQFF; v_call: TRBV20-1; clone_size: few; j_call: TRBJ2-1; d_call: TRBD1
cdr3_nt: TGTGCCAGCGGAAGCGACCCTGGGGCCAACGTCCTGACTTTC; cdr3_aa: CASGSDPGANVLTF; v_call: TRBV28; clone_size: few; j_call: TRBJ2-6; d_call: -
cdr3_nt: TGTGCCAGCAGCTGGCGGGAGGGGCAAGAGACCCAGTACTTC; cdr3_aa: CASSWREGQETQYF; v_call: TRBV7-6; clone_size: few; j_call: TRBJ2-5; d_call: TRBD2